This T cell receptor beta chain was sequenced during a study of T cell responses to AZD1222 COVID-19 vaccine. General study results and limits: Spike-specific TCR depth and breadth grew after two AZD1222 doses. Among AZD1222 vaccinees, only 5 to 7 were seropositive at baseline. Donors in the cohort were predominantly white British and more often female, and clonal diversity was possibly underestimated. There were vaccine-associated CD4 TCRs across spike, dominant at 160-218 and 743-854.

For this clone: Its target is not known.

Produced via immunoSEQ multiplex PCR; TCRdb's table is partial and in-frame only. Of tens of thousands of clones in the sample, 85% to 90% are singletons; the top ten hold around 6%. This TCR was sampled from an adult in good health. This material consisted of peripheral blood, taken on day 0 of AZD1222 vaccination.

CDR3 loop: CASSQTIRPSEEPQHF. In nucleotides, the CDR3 is TGCGCCAGCAGCCAGACCATCAGGCCCTCCGAGGAGCCCCAGCATTTT. The rearrangement links TRBV4-1 to TRBJ1-5; D not certain. The CDR3 totals 16 residues. Germline loops: CDR1 MGHRA, CDR2 YSYEKL. Trimming stripped 3 bases from V and 8 bases from J, with 20 bases between.